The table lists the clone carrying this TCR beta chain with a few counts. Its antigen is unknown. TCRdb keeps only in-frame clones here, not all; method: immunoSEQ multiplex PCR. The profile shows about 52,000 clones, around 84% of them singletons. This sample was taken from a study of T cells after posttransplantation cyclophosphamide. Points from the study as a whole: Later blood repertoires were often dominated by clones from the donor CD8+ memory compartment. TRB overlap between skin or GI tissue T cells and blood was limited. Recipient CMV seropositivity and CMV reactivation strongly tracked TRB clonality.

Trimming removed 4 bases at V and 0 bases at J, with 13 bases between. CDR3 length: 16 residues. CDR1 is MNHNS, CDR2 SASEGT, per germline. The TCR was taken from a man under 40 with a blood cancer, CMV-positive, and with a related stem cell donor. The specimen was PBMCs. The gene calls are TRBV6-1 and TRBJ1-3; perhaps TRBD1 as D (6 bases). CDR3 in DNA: TGTGCCAGCAGTGGAACAGGGCTGCACTCTGGAAACACCATATATTTT. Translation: CASSGTGLHSGNTIYF.